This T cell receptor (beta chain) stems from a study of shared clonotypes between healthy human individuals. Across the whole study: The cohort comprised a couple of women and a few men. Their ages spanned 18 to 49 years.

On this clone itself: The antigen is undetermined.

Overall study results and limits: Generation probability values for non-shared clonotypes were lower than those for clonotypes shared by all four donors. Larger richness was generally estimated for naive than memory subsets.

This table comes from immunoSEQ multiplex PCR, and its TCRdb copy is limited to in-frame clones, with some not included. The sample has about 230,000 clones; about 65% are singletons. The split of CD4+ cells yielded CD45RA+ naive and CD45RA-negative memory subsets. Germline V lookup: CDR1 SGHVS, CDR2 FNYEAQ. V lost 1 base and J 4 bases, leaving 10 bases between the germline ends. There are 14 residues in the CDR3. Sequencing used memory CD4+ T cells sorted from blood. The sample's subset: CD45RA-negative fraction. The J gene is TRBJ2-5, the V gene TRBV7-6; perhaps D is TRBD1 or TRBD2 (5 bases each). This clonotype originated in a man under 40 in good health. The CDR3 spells CASSLVGGSETQYF. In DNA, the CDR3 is TGTGCCAGCAGCTTAGTTGGGGGTTCAGAGACCCAGTACTTC.